These 3 T cell receptor beta chains share one sample of origin, sequenced in a study of blood T cell repertoires in COVID-19. Sequencing used immunoSEQ multiplex PCR; TCRdb keeps in-frame clones, though not all of them. The table includes 65,000 to 80,000 clones, 88% detected once. Sequencing used peripheral blood. The receptors stem from a man aged 50-59 years with active COVID-19.

The V and J genes are TRBV5-1 and TRBJ2-5, with TRBD2 matching 9 bases. Germline trimming cut 9 bases from V and 5 bases from J; bases unmatched to any gene: 14. Germline V gene sequence: CDR1 SGHRS, CDR2 YFSETQ. There are 15 residues in the CDR3. The CDR3 sequence is CATTPTSGRGETQYF. The CDR3, as DNA: TGCGCCACCACCCCGACTAGCGGTAGGGGGGAGACCCAGTACTTC.

V usage is TRBV3-1 (or the pseudogene TRBV3-2) and J usage is TRBJ2-1; maybe TRBD2 (5 bases). Trimming took off 0 bases at V and 0 bases at J, with 12 bases between the two ends. Germline CDR1 LGHDT, CDR2 YNNKEL (reference sequence). The CDR3 totals 17 residues. For the CDR3, the DNA is TGTGCCAGCAGCCAAGATGTCCTAGCTGGCTCCTACAATGAGCAGTTCTTC. Translating it yields CASSQDVLAGSYNEQFF.

This clone was found a few times. V gene TRBV28 combines with J gene TRBJ2-4; TRBD2 matches 8 bases. Looked up from germline, CDR1 is MDHEN and CDR2 is SYDVKM. With 5 bases clipped from V and 1 base from J, the junction kept 7 bases outside the gene matches. There are 16 residues in the CDR3. CDR3 in amino acids: CASSPPRGGAKNIQYF. The CDR3 DNA sequence: TGTGCCAGCAGTCCTCCCCGGGGGGGGGCCAAAAACATTCAGTACTTC.